Listed here is a single T cell receptor (beta chain). This sample was taken from a study of PD-1 blockade in mismatch repair-deficient tumors. At the level of the study: All were previously treated, progressing patients with over 9 mismatch repair-deficient cancer types.

The method was immunoSEQ multiplex PCR; TCRdb's version includes in-frame clones alone and lacks a portion of them. Of tens of thousands of clones detected, about 91% appear once; the ten largest clones hold about 15%. The CDR3 contains 15 residues. CDR1 is SGHNT and CDR2 is YYREEE in the germline V gene (reference sequence). The V end was cut by 0 bases, the J end by 1 base, with 10 bases between. The receptor comes from an adult with mismatch repair-deficient cancer. J is TRBJ1-2 and V is TRBV5-4; D may be TRBD1 (5 bases). Sequenced here: peripheral blood, sampled 52 weeks after starting pembrolizumab. CDR3 DNA sequence: TGTGCCAGCAGCTTGGAGGGCAGGGTTAACTATGGCTACACCTTC. Translated: CASSLEGRVNYGYTF.